The 2 T cell receptor beta chains listed next were all sequenced from one sample in a study of vaccination and CD4 T cells after COVID-19. Their recognized antigens are unknown. The Oncomine TCR Beta short-read assay sequenced DNA from cultured CD4+ T cells. A single record per CDR3 protein comes from TCRdb applying MiXCR to the PCR reads. The repertoire consists of about 11,000 distinct CDR3 sequences, with 64% occurring once and the leading ten covering approximately 35%. The treatment denotes: roughly ten-day PBMC culture with coronavirus spike peptide pools or control peptides (ViraFEST assay). Sequenced material: CD4+ T cells from blood, cultured in vitro. The receptor set was obtained from a human donor who had recovered from COVID-19.

The rearrangement joins TRBV7-8 to TRBJ1-6; 7 bases are a match to TRBD1. The CDR3 has 16 amino acids. Unmatched junction bases numbered 8, after V lost 2 bases and J lost 7 bases. Per germline, CDR1 SGHVS and CDR2 FQNEAQ. The CDR3 protein is CASSLSGQIGNSPLHF. The CDR3 DNA reads TGTGCCAGCAGCTTATCGGGACAGATCGGGAATTCACCCCTCCACTTT.

The chain combines TRBV2 with TRBJ2-7; the D is unclear. V was pared by 3 bases and J by 0 bases, with 12 bases between. This CDR3 region has 15 residues. The germline V gene has CDR1 SNHLY and CDR2 FYNNEI. CDR3 protein: CASSDRASPSYEQYF. CDR3 nucleotide sequence: TGTGCCAGCAGTGATCGGGCGTCCCCCTCCTACGAGCAGTACTTC.